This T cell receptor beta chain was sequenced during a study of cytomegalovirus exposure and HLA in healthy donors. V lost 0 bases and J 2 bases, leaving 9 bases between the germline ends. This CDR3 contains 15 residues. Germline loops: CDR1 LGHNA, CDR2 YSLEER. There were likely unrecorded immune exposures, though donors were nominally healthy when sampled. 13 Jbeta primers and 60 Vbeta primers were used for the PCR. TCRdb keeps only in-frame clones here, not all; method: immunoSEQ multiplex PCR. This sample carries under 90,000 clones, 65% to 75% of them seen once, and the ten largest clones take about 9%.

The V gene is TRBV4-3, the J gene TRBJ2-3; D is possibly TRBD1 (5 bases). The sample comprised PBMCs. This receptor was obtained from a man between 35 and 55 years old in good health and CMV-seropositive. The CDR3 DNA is TGCGCCAGCAGCCAAGATCAGGGAATCACAGATACGCAGTATTTT. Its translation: CASSQDQGITDTQYF.